Each of the 21 T cell receptor beta chains below was sequenced from the same sample in a study of a mutant IDH1 vaccine in newly diagnosed glioma. Only in-frame clones appear in the TCRdb table, and some are missing; sequencing was by immunoSEQ multiplex PCR. The sample carries about 52,000 clones, over 75% recorded once. Their recognized antigens are unknown. Time point denoted: week 11, during vaccination. Doses of 300 ug of mutant IDH1 20-mer peptide were given with topical imiquimod. Specimen: PBMCs, collected from a glioma patient whose treatment included an IDH1 peptide vaccine. Receptors were obtained from a man aged 50 or older with glioma.

This chain connects TRBV29-1 to TRBJ2-1; 7 positions agree with TRBD2. The V segment lost 7 bases and the J segment 12 bases; nucleotides outside the gene matches: 15. Germline loops: CDR1 SQVTM, CDR2 ANQGSEA. The length of the CDR3 is 13 residues. The CDR3 bases are TGCAGCGCCCTGTCCTCGGACGGGAGGACGCAGTTCTTC. Its translation: CSALSSDGRTQFF.

CDR3 sequence (DNA): TGTGCCAGCAGCTTAGTCTCTACCCCGGGGCAAGAGACCCAGTACTTC. Translated: CASSLVSTPGQETQYF. The chain combines TRBV7-2 with TRBJ2-5; tentative D call: TRBD2 (5 bases). The ends were cut back, 1 base at V and 2 bases at J, with 14 bases in the middle. This CDR3 region has 16 residues. CDR1 is SGHTA and CDR2 is FQGNSA in the germline V gene.

CDR3 coding DNA: TGTGCCAGCAGACGGTACTATGGCTACACCTTC. This translates into CASRRYYGYTF. The chain employs TRBV28 and TRBJ1-2; no clear D gene. Deletions cut 6 bases from V and 3 bases from J, with 5 bases between. The germline gives CDR1 MDHEN, CDR2 SYDVKM. This CDR3 is built from 11 residues.

The chain joins TRBV10-3 to TRBJ1-3, with D perhaps matching TRBD1 (6 bases). V lost 4 bases to trimming and J lost 2 bases, with 15 bases between them. The CDR3 has 16 amino acids. Germline values: CDR1 ENHRY, CDR2 SYGVKD. CDR3 coding DNA: TGTGCCATCAGTGGGACCGGGACACACCCTGGAAACACCATATATTTT. Translation: CAISGTGTHPGNTIYF.

V and J are TRBV5-1 and TRBJ2-3; TRBD2 might be the D (5 bases). Germline CDR1 reads SGHRS; CDR2 reads YFSETQ. With 0 bases removed from V and 3 bases from J, the gap between germline ends came to 8 bases. This CDR3 region has 14 residues. CDR3 nucleotides: TGCGCCAGCAGCTTGGCGGACTTGACAGATACGCAGTATTTT. Translated: CASSLADLTDTQYF.

The rearrangement uses TRBV4-1 and TRBJ2-5, with D perhaps matching TRBD2 (7 bases). The CDR3 length is 17 residues. The germline V gene encodes CDR1 MGHRA and CDR2 YSYEKL. V gave up 5 bases and J gave up 0 bases, with 19 bases separating them. The CDR3 loop reads CASSVYPGGLYQETQYF. The CDR3 nucleotides are TGCGCCAGCAGCGTCTACCCGGGGGGCCTGTACCAAGAGACCCAGTACTTC.

This clone was counted once. The chain combines TRBV5-6 with TRBJ1-3, with a weak D call TRBD1 (5 bases). There are 14 residues in the CDR3. The germline V gene has CDR1 SGHDT and CDR2 YYEEEE. The V and J ends lost 3 bases and 2 bases respectively, with 9 bases between them. CDR3 sequence reads: CASSSSGPGNTIYF. Written as DNA, the CDR3 is TGTGCCAGCAGCTCTTCAGGGCCTGGAAACACCATATATTTT.

The CDR3 is CAILVRHSNQPQHF. DNA for the CDR3: TGTGCCATCCTAGTGCGGCATAGCAATCAGCCCCAGCATTTT. The chain combines TRBV27 with TRBJ1-5; no clear D. Germline V gene sequence: CDR1 MNHEY, CDR2 SMNVEV (reference sequence). CDR3 size: 14 residues. Trimming took off 10 bases at V and 0 bases at J, with 13 bases between the two ends.

The chain employs TRBV6-5 and TRBJ1-2; D is undetermined. CDR3 length: 14 residues. The germline V gene encodes CDR1 MNHEY and CDR2 SVGAGI. The V end lost 0 bases, the J end lost 4 bases, and 9 bases lay between the germline ends. The CDR3 sequence is CASSYSRFSYGYTF. The CDR3 DNA reads as TGTGCCAGCAGTTACTCGAGATTCAGCTATGGCTACACCTTC.

The chain recombines TRBV20-1 with TRBJ2-7; no clear D gene. V shed 6 bases and J shed 3 bases, with 9 bases lying between them. Germline-derived CDR1 and CDR2 are DFQATT and SNEGSKA (reference sequence). This CDR3 region has 11 residues. The CDR3, as DNA: TGCAGTGCGGAAAGGCGCTACGAGCAGTACTTC. Its protein product is CSAERRYEQYF.

The J gene is TRBJ2-1, the V gene TRBV20-1; the D gene is possibly TRBD2 (5 bases). This CDR3 region has 11 residues. Trimming removed 5 bases at V and 9 bases at J, with 11 bases between. Germline loops: CDR1 DFQATT, CDR2 SNEGSKA (reference sequence). DNA of the CDR3: TGCAGTGCTGGGGAGTGGAGTGAGCAGTTCTTC. Translating it yields CSAGEWSEQFF.

The CDR3 reads CASSPVPGQGPTPYNEQFF. CDR3 bases: TGTGCCAGCAGCCCCGTCCCGGGACAGGGTCCTACCCCCTACAATGAGCAGTTCTTC. The chain carries TRBV7-9 and TRBJ2-1; 9 nucleotides line up with TRBD1. The germline V gene has CDR1 SEHNR and CDR2 FQNEAQ (reference sequence). This CDR3 comprises 19 residues. Trimming at V came to 5 bases and at J to 2 bases, leaving 16 bases not matched to a gene.

The J gene is TRBJ2-1, the V gene TRBV29-1; 7 bases fit TRBD2. CDR3 length: 14 residues. The V segment lost 7 bases and the J segment 3 bases; nucleotides outside the gene matches: 9. The germline V gene encodes CDR1 SQVTM and CDR2 ANQGSEA. The DNA of the CDR3 is TGCAGCGCTGCGGGAGAGGTGAACTACAATGAGCAGTTCTTC. It specifies CSAAGEVNYNEQFF.

The rearrangement links TRBV18 to TRBJ1-1, with TRBD1 matching over 9 bases. The length of the CDR3 is 14 residues. Losses at the gene ends were 5 bases for V and 1 base for J; bases not matched to a gene: 2. Germline values: CDR1 KGHSH, CDR2 LQKENI. The DNA of the CDR3 is TGTGCCAGCTCATCGGGACAGGGGAACACTGAAGCTTTCTTT. It specifies CASSSGQGNTEAFF. Complete variable domain (other parts from reference TRBV18 and TRBJ1-1): NAGVMQNPRHLVRRRGQEARLRCSPMKGHSHVYWYRQLPEEGLKFMVYLQKENIIDESGMPKERFSAEFPKEGPSILRIQQVVRGDSAAYFCASSSGQGNTEAFFGQGTRLTVV.

Here the CDR3 DNA reads TGCAGTGCTGTGGGAGCTTTCTTT. It is translated as CSAVGAFF. V and J are TRBV20-1 and TRBJ1-1; D remains ambiguous. Germline-derived CDR1 and CDR2 are DFQATT and SNEGSKA (reference sequence). The CDR3 contains 8 residues. Trimming left V 5 bases short and J 10 bases short, with 5 bases between.

The chain joins TRBV6-6 to TRBJ1-4; tentatively, D is TRBD1 (5 bases). V was trimmed by 2 bases and J by 5 bases, leaving 12 bases between them. The CDR3 is 15 residues long. CDR1 and CDR2 from the germline V gene are MNHNY and SVGAGI (reference sequence). Here the CDR3 reads CASSYKVEGNEKLFF. CDR3 sequence (DNA): TGTGCCAGCAGTTACAAGGTTGAGGGGAATGAAAAACTGTTTTTT.

This clone was observed a single time. The genes are TRBV27 and TRBJ2-5, with TRBD2 matching 10 bases. V lost 7 bases, J lost 7 bases, and 9 bases stayed unmatched. CDR3 length: 14 residues. The germline gives CDR1 MNHEY, CDR2 SMNVEV (reference sequence). DNA of the CDR3: TGTGCCAGCACCCAGACTAGCGGGCTCAGGACCCAGTACTTC. Encoded protein: CASTQTSGLRTQYF.

This clone was observed once. The rearrangement uses TRBV19 and TRBJ1-2; D is ambiguous. CDR1 and CDR2 from the germline V gene are LNHDA and SQIVND (reference sequence). V gave up 7 bases and J gave up 7 bases, with 10 bases separating them. This CDR3 has 11 residues. CDR3 DNA: TGTGCCAGTAAGACGGCGGCTGGCTACACCTTC. It encodes CASKTAAGYTF.

V gene TRBV7-2 combines with J gene TRBJ1-5, with TRBD1 as a possible D gene (5 bases). This CDR3 comprises 15 residues. Germline V gives CDR1 SGHTA, CDR2 FQGNSA. The V end was cut by 1 base, the J end by 7 bases, with 14 bases between. CDR3 sequence: CASSLVAGRDQPQHF. CDR3 DNA: TGTGCCAGCAGCTTAGTAGCAGGGAGGGACCAGCCCCAGCATTTT.

This clone was seen just once. CDR3 bases: TGTGCCAGCAGTTACGCCGTAACCCTCCACTTT. It translates to CASSYAVTLHF. The chain uses TRBV6-6 and TRBJ1-6; the D is unclear. The CDR3 runs 11 residues. V was cut by 2 bases and J by 14 bases, with 7 bases left in between. Germline CDR1 is MNHNY and CDR2 is SVGAGI (reference sequence).

The rearrangement links TRBV28 to TRBJ1-2; D ambiguous. The CDR3 length is 13 residues. Trimming left V 6 bases short and J 0 bases short, with 8 bases between. Germline lookup yields CDR1 MDHEN and CDR2 SYDVKM. CDR3 DNA: TGTGCCAGCAGGAGTAATCCTAACTATGGCTACACCTTC. Translating it yields CASRSNPNYGYTF.